This entry features one T cell receptor beta chain sequence. The data stem from a study of blood T cell repertoires in COVID-19. Across the whole study: The cDNA or gDNA used as material had been derived from T cells, B-cell-depleted T cells, or PBMCs.

Recruits, aged roughly 18 to 100 years, lived in 20 to 30 US areas. Individuals in the exposed group had encountered a COVID-19 case within 2 weeks preceding study entry. The repertoire was sequenced with immunoSEQ multiplex PCR; TCRdb's copy has only in-frame clones and lacks some. The sample lists 200,000 to 250,000 clones; 85% to 90% were seen once. The sequencing input was PBMCs or T cells enriched from blood (not recorded which). The source is a man in his fifties or sixties who had been exposed to COVID-19.

CDR3 in DNA: TGTGCCAGCAGTCAAAGGGGCAGGGGTCATCAGCCCCAGCATTTT. It yields the protein CASSQRGRGHQPQHF. V is TRBV28 and J is TRBJ1-5; D is perhaps TRBD1 (6 bases). The CDR3 is made up of 15 amino acids. Germline V gene lookup returns CDR1 MDHEN and CDR2 SYDVKM. V was shortened by 5 bases and J by 5 bases, with 16 bases between the two germline ends.